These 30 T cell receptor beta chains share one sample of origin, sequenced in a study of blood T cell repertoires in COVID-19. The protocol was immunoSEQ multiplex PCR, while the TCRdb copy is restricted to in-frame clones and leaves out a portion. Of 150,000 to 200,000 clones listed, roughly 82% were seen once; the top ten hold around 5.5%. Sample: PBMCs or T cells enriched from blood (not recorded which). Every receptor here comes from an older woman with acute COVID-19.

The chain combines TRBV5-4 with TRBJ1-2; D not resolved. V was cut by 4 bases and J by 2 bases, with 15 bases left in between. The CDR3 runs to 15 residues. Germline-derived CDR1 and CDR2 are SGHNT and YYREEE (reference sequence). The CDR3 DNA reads TGTGCCAGCAGCACCCCCCATGGCAGGAACTATGGCTACACCTTC. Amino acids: CASSTPHGRNYGYTF.

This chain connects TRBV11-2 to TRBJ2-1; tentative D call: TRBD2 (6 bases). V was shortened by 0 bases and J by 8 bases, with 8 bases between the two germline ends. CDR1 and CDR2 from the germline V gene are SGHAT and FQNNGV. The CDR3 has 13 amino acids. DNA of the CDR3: TGTGCCAGCAGCTTAGAGCGGGAAGATGAGCAGTTCTTC. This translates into CASSLEREDEQFF.

As DNA, the CDR3 is TGTGCCAGCCTCCCCCACCAGGGGGCCAATCAGCCCCAGCATTTT. Protein product: CASLPHQGANQPQHF. The chain employs TRBV28 and TRBJ1-5; 8 bases fit TRBD1. Per germline, CDR1 MDHEN and CDR2 SYDVKM. The CDR3 has 15 amino acids. Losses at the gene ends were 8 bases for V and 3 bases for J; bases not matched to a gene: 9.

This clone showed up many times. CDR3 protein: CASSESPTGTGGMNTGELFF. CDR3 DNA: TGCGCCAGCAGTGAATCACCTACCGGGACAGGGGGGATGAACACCGGGGAGCTGTTTTTT. The rearrangement links TRBV10-1 to TRBJ2-2; 11 bases agree with TRBD1. CDR1 is WNHNN and CDR2 is SYGVQD in the germline V gene (reference sequence). The CDR3 sequence is 20 residues long. Trimming at V came to 3 bases and at J to 1 base, leaving 13 bases not matched to a gene.

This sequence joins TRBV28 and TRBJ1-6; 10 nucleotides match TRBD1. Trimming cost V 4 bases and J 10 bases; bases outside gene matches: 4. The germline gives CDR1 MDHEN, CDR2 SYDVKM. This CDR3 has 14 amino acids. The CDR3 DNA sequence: TGTGCCAGCAGTTCCGGACAGGGGGAATCACCCCTCCACTTT. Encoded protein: CASSSGQGESPLHF.

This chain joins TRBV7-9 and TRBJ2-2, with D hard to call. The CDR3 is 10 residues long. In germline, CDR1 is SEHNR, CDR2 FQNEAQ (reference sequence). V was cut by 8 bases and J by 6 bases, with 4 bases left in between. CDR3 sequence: CASVSGELFF. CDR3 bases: TGTGCCAGCGTCTCCGGGGAGCTGTTTTTT.

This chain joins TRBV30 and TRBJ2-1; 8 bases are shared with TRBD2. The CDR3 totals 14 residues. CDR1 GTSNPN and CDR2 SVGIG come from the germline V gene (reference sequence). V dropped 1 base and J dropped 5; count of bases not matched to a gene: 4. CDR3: CAWSDSGGDNEQFF. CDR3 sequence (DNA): TGTGCCTGGAGTGACTCGGGGGGGGACAATGAGCAGTTCTTC.

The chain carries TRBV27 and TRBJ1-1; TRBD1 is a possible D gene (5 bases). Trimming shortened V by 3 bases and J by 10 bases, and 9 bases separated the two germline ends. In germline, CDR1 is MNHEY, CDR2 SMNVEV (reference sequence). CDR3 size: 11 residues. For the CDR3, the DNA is TGTGCCAGCAGTTTTTGGGGGGGAGCTTTCTTT. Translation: CASSFWGGAFF.

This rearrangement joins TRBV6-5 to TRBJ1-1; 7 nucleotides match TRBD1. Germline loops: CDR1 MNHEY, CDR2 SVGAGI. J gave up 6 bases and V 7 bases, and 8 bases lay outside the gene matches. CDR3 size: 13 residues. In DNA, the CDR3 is TGTGCCAGCACCACGACAGGGCGGGCTGAAGCTTTCTTT. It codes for CASTTTGRAEAFF.

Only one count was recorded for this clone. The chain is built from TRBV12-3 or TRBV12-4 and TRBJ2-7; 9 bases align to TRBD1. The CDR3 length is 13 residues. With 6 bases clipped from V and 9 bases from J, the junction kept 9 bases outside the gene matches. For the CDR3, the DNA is TGTGCCAGCAGGCTGAGACAGGGGGTTGGGCAGTACTTC. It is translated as CASRLRQGVGQYF.

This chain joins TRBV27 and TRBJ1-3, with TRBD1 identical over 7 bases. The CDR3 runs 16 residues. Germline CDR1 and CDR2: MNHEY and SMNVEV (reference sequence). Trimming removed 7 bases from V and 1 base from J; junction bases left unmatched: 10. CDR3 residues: CASIRTGPLSGNTIYF. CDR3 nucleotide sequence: TGTGCCAGCATTCGGACAGGCCCCCTTTCTGGAAACACCATATATTTT.

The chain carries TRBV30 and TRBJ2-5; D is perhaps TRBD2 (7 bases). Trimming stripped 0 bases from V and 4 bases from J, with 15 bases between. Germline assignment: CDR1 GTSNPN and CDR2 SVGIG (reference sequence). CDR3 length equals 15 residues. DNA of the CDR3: TGTGCCTGGAGTGTCGGCCGGGGGGCCCGAGAGACCCAGTACTTC. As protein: CAWSVGRGARETQYF.

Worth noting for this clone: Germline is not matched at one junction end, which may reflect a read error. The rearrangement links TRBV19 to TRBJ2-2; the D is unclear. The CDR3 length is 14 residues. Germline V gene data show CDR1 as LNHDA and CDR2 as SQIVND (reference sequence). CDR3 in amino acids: CASSMSRYTRELFF. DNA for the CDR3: TGTGCCAGTAGTATGAGCAGGTACACCCGGGAGCTGTTTTTT.

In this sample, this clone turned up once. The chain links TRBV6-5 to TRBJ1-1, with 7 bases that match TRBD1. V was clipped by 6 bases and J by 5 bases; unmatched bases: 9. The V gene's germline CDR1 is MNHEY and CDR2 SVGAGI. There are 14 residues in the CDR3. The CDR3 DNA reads TGTGCCAGCAGCCTCAGGGGCAGGGGGACTGAAGCTTTCTTT. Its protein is CASSLRGRGTEAFF.

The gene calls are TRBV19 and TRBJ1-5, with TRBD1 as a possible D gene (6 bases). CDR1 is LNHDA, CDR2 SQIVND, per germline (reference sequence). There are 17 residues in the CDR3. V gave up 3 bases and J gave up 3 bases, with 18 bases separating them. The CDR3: CASSIHWTDFINQPQHF. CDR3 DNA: TGTGCCAGTAGTATTCACTGGACAGACTTTATCAATCAGCCCCAGCATTTT. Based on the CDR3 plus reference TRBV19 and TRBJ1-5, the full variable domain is DGGITQSPKYLFRKEGQNVTLSCEQNLNHDAMYWYRQDPGQGLRLIYYSQIVNDFQKGDIAEGYSVSREKKESFPLTVTSAQKNPTAFYLCASSIHWTDFINQPQHFGDGTRLSIL.

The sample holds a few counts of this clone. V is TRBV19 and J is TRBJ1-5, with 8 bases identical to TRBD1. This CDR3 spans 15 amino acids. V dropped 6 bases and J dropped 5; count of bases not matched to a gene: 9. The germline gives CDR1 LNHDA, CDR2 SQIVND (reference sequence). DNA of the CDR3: TGTGCCAGTAGCTATGGGCAGGGGGCGGATCAGCCCCAGCATTTT. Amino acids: CASSYGQGADQPQHF.

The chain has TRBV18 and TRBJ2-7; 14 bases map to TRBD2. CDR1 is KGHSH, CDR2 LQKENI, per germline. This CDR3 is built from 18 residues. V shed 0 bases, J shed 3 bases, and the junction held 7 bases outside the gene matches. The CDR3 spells CASSPPLRLAGGGYEQYF. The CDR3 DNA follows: TGTGCCAGCTCACCACCACTACGACTAGCGGGAGGGGGCTACGAGCAGTACTTC.

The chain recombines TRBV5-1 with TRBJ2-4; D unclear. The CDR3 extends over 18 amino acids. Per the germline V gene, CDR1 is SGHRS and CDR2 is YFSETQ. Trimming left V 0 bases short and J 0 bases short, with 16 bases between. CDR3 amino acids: CASSLDWSIKLAKNIQYF. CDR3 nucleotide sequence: TGCGCCAGCAGCTTGGACTGGTCAATAAAGCTAGCCAAAAACATTCAGTACTTC.

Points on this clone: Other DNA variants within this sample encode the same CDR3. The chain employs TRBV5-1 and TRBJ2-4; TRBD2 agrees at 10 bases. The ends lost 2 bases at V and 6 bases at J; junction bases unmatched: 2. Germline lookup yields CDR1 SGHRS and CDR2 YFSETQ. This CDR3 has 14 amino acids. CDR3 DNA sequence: TGCGCCAGCAGCTTAAGCGGGAGGGGAAACATTCAGTACTTC. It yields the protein CASSLSGRGNIQYF.

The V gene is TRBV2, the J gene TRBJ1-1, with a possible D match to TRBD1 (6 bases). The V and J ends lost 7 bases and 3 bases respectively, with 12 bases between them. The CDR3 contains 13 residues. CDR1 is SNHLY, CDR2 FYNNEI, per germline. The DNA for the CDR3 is TGTGCCAGCACACAGGGTAAGGACACTGAAGCTTTCTTT. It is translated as CASTQGKDTEAFF.

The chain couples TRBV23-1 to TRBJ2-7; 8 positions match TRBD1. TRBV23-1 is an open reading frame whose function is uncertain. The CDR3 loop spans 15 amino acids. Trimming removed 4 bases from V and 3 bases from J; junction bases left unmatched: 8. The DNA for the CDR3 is TGCGCCAGCAGTCCTCGGACAGGGAGCTACTACGAGCAGTACTTC. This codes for CASSPRTGSYYEQYF.

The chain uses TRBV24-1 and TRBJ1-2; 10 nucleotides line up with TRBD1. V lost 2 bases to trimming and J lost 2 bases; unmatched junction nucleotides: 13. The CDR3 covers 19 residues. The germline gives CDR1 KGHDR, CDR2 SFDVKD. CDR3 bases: TGTGCCACCAGTGATTCTCCGGGACAGGGGAGTGTATTAAACTATGGCTACACCTTC. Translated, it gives CATSDSPGQGSVLNYGYTF.

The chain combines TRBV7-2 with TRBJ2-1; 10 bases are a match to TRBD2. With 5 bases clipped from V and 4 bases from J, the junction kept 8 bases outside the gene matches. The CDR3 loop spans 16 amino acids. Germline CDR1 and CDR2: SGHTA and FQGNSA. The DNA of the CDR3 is TGTGCCAGCAGCCCAGGGCCTAGCGGGGGTTACAATGAGCAGTTCTTC. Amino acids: CASSPGPSGGYNEQFF.

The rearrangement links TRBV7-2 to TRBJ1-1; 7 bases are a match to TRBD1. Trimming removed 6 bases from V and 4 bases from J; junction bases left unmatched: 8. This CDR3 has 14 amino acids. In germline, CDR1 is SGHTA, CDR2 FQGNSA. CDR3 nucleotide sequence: TGTGCCAGCAGGTTGGACGGGGACAGCACTGAAGCTTTCTTT. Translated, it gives CASRLDGDSTEAFF.

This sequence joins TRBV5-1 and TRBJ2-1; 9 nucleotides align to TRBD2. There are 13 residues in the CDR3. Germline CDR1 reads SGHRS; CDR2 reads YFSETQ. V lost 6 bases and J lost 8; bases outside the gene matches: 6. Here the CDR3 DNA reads TGCGCCAGCACGGCGGGAGGGGGGTATGAGCAGTTCTTC. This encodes CASTAGGGYEQFF.

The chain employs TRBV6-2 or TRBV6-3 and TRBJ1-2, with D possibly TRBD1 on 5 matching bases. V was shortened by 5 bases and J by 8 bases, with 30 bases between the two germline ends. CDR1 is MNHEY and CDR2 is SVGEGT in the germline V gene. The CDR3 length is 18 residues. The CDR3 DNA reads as TGTGCCAGCAGTCGCAGCCCACAGAGCTTCGGGGGAGAACACGGCTACACCTTC. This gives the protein CASSRSPQSFGGEHGYTF.

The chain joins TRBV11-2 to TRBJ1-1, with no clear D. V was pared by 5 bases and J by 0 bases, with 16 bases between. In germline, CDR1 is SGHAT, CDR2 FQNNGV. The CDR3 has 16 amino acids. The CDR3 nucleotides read TGTGCCAGCAGCGGGTGGGCCGTTATTATGAACACTGAAGCTTTCTTT. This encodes CASSGWAVIMNTEAFF.

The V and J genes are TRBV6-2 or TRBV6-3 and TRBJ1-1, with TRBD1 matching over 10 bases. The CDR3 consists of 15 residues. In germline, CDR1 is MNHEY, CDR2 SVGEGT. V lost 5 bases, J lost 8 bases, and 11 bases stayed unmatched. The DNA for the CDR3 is TGTGCCAGCAGTCTCTTGCGGGACAGGGGTTCAGAAGCTTTCTTT. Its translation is CASSLLRDRGSEAFF.

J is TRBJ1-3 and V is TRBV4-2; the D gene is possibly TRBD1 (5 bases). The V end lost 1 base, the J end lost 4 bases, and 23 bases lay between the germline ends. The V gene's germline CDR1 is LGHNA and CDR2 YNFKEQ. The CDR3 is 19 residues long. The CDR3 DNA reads TGTGCCAGCAGCCAAGCAATGGGGGGGGTGCGCTCTTCCGGAAACACCATATATTTT. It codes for CASSQAMGGVRSSGNTIYF.

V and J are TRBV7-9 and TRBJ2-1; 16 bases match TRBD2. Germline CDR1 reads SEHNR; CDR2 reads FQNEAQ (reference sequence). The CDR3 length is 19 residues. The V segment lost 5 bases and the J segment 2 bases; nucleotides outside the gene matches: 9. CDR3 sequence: CASSTPGLAGGPAYNEQFF. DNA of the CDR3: TGTGCCAGCAGCACCCCGGGACTAGCGGGAGGGCCCGCCTACAATGAGCAGTTCTTC.